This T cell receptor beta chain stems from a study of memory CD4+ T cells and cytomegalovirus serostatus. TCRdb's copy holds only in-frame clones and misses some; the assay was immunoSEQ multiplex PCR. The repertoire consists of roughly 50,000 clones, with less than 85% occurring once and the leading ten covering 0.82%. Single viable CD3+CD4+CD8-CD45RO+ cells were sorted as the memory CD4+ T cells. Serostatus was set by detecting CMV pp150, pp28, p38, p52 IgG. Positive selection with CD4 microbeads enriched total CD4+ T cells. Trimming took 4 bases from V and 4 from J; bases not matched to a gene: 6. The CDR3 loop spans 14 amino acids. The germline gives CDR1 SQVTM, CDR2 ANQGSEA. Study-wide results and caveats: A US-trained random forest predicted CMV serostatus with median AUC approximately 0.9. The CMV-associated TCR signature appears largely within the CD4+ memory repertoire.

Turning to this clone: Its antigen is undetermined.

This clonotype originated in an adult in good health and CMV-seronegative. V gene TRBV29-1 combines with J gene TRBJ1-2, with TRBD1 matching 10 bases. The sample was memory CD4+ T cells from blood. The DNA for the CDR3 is TGCAGCGTTGGCCGGGACAGGGGCGGCTATGGCTACACCTTC. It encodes CSVGRDRGGYGYTF.